Below, 18 T cell receptor beta chains from the same sample are listed, as sequenced in a study of cytomegalovirus exposure and HLA in healthy donors. PCR amplification relied on 60 Vbeta primers (plus 13 Jbeta primers). Repertoires were generated with immunoSEQ multiplex PCR, while TCRdb's copy carries only in-frame clones and drops some. The sample shows about 170,000 clones, about 82% of them seen only once. Sequenced sample: PBMCs. The receptors come from a female donor in good health and CMV-seronegative.

This chain uses TRBV30 with TRBJ1-2, with TRBD1 matching 7 bases. The CDR3 has 13 residues. V lost 7 bases and J lost 7; bases outside the gene matches: 12. Looked up from germline, CDR1 is GTSNPN and CDR2 is SVGIG (reference sequence). DNA of the CDR3: TGTGCCTTTTACAGGGGTTTTGGTCGTGGCTACACCTTC. Translating it yields CAFYRGFGRGYTF.

The rearrangement uses TRBV9 and TRBJ2-5; tentatively, D is TRBD1 (5 bases). V was cut by 6 bases and J by 2 bases, with 17 bases left in between. Germline CDR1 is SGDLS and CDR2 is YYNGEE. The CDR3 contains 15 residues. CDR3 sequence (DNA): TGTGCCAGCACCCCCGGGCCACAGGTTCAAGAGACCCAGTACTTC. It encodes CASTPGPQVQETQYF.

V usage is TRBV28 and J usage is TRBJ1-3; possible D gene TRBD1, 6 bases. The V gene's germline CDR1 is MDHEN and CDR2 SYDVKM. The CDR3 has 16 amino acids. Trimming cost V 6 bases and J 0 bases, with 15 bases left between them. The CDR3 bases are TGTGCCAGCAGCCCCGACAGGCCACTCTCTGGAAACACCATATATTTT. Protein sequence: CASSPDRPLSGNTIYF.

V gene TRBV6-4 combines with J gene TRBJ2-6; the D is unclear. This CDR3 comprises 15 residues. Germline CDR1 reads MRHNA; CDR2 reads SNTAGT. Trimming took off 3 bases at V and 0 bases at J, with 6 bases between the two ends. The CDR3 protein is CASSDPSSGANVLTF. CDR3 in DNA: TGTGCCAGCAGTGATCCCTCCTCTGGGGCCAACGTCCTGACTTTC.

This sequence joins TRBV6-5 and TRBJ2-5; D possibly corresponds to TRBD2 (5 bases). The germline V and J ends were trimmed by 2 bases and 5 bases, with 15 bases remaining between them. The germline V gene encodes CDR1 MNHEY and CDR2 SVGAGI. This CDR3 contains 15 residues. CDR3 nucleotides: TGTGCCAGCAGTTACGATCGTGGGAGCACCGAGACCCAGTACTTC. It is translated as CASSYDRGSTETQYF.

Here the CDR3 reads CASSYSRLAYNEQFF. The DNA for the CDR3 is TGTGCCAGCAGTTACTCGCGCCTGGCCTACAATGAGCAGTTCTTC. The chain couples TRBV6-5 to TRBJ2-1; D unresolved. The CDR3 is made up of 15 amino acids. The V gene's germline CDR1 is MNHEY and CDR2 SVGAGI. Trimming took 0 bases from V and 2 from J, leaving 8 bases between them.

Only a few counts were recorded for this clone. This chain uses TRBV5-6 with TRBJ2-3, with D possibly TRBD1 on 5 matching bases. V was trimmed by 2 bases and J by 1 base, leaving 11 bases between them. The germline V gene has CDR1 SGHDT and CDR2 YYEEEE. The CDR3 length is 15 residues. DNA of the CDR3: TGTGCCAGCAGCTTTGGCAGGGCCCGCACAGATACGCAGTATTTT. This translates into CASSFGRARTDTQYF. The full variable domain, with the rest looked up from reference TRBV5-6 and TRBJ2-3, is DAGVTQSPTHLIKTRGQQVTLRCSPKSGHDTVSWYQQALGQGPQFIFQYYEEEERQRGNFPDRFSGHQFPNYSSELNVNALLLGDSALYLCASSFGRARTDTQYFGPGTRLTVL.

This clone occurred a few times. The rearrangement joins TRBV2 to TRBJ2-3; TRBD1 is a possible D gene (5 bases). The CDR3 extends over 14 amino acids. The germline CDR1 and CDR2 sequences are SNHLY and FYNNEI. Trimming cost V 8 bases and J 1 base, with 13 bases left between them. The CDR3 DNA reads TGTGCCAGCGGTACAGGAGTAGGCACAGATACGCAGTATTTT. Protein sequence: CASGTGVGTDTQYF.

The rearrangement uses TRBV28 and TRBJ2-7; TRBD2 might be the D (7 bases). V gave up 7 bases and J gave up 3 bases, with 13 bases separating them. Germline V lookup: CDR1 MDHEN, CDR2 SYDVKM. The CDR3 spans 13 residues. CDR3 sequence (DNA): TGTGCCAGCACTAAGGGGGGGGGCTACGAGCAGTACTTC. Amino acids: CASTKGGGYEQYF.

CDR3 nucleotides: TGTGCCAGCAGTTCTCCCGTAGCCTACAATGAGCAGTTCTTC. This translates into CASSSPVAYNEQFF. V usage is TRBV6-1 and J usage is TRBJ2-1; no reliable D call. The V end lost 5 bases, the J end lost 2 bases, and 10 bases lay between the germline ends. Germline loops: CDR1 MNHNS, CDR2 SASEGT. This CDR3 contains 14 residues.

This sequence joins TRBV4-3 and TRBJ2-5; possible D gene TRBD2, 6 bases. This CDR3 spans 16 amino acids. Germline CDR1 and CDR2: LGHNA and YSLEER. V lost 1 base, J lost 4 bases, and 16 bases lay in between. The CDR3 sequence: CASSQGGVGYLETQYF. In DNA form, the CDR3 reads TGCGCCAGCAGCCAAGGGGGGGTGGGATACCTAGAGACCCAGTACTTC.

The chain links TRBV5-1 to TRBJ1-3; 8 nucleotides line up with TRBD1. The CDR3 extends over 16 amino acids. CDR1 is SGHRS and CDR2 is YFSETQ in the germline V gene. Trimming cost V 3 bases and J 1 base; bases outside gene matches: 6. The CDR3 sequence is CASSYDRGVSGNTIYF. CDR3 in DNA: TGCGCCAGCAGCTACGACAGGGGAGTATCTGGAAACACCATATATTTT.

This chain links TRBV4-3 with TRBJ2-7, with TRBD1 identical over 8 bases. Germline V gene data show CDR1 as LGHNA and CDR2 as YSLEER. With V trimmed by 8 bases and J by 1 base, 13 bases remained unmatched. This CDR3 comprises 16 residues. CDR3 DNA sequence: TGCGCCAGCCCGGGGCCAGGACAGGGACGATCCTACGAGCAGTACTTC. Translated, it gives CASPGPGQGRSYEQYF.

The gene calls are TRBV14 and TRBJ2-3; TRBD2 might be the D (6 bases). With 2 bases removed from V and 0 bases from J, the gap between germline ends came to 21 bases. The CDR3 has 19 residues. CDR1 and CDR2 (germline): SGHDN, FVKESK. CDR3 nucleotide sequence: TGTGCCAGCAGCCAACTTGCCCGGGACTTGGGGAGAAGCACAGATACGCAGTATTTT. Its translation: CASSQLARDLGRSTDTQYF.

The chain links TRBV27 to TRBJ2-7, with 7 bases aligning to TRBD1. In germline, CDR1 is MNHEY, CDR2 SMNVEV (reference sequence). V shed 5 bases and J 3 bases; nucleotides not matched to a gene: 7. CDR3 length equals 14 residues. Here the CDR3 reads CASSPQGFVYEQYF. The CDR3 DNA reads TGTGCCAGCAGTCCACAGGGGTTTGTCTACGAGCAGTACTTC.

This chain joins TRBV7-3 and TRBJ2-1; tentative D call: TRBD2 (5 bases). The CDR3 has 14 amino acids. Germline V gene sequence: CDR1 SGHTA, CDR2 FQGTGA. V was clipped by 2 bases and J by 4 bases, with 9 bases between them. CDR3 nucleotides: TGTGCCAGCAGCTTAGCGGGTGAATACAATGAGCAGTTCTTC. Translated: CASSLAGEYNEQFF. Variable domain in full (rest from reference TRBV7-3 and TRBJ2-1): GAGVSQTPSNKVTEKGKYVELRCDPISGHTALYWYRQSLGQGPEFLIYFQGTGAADDSGLPNDRFFAVRPEGSVSTLKIQRTERGDSAVYLCASSLAGEYNEQFFGPGTRLTVL.

V is TRBV7-2 and J is TRBJ1-1, with TRBD1 as a possible D gene (6 bases). V gave up 8 bases and J gave up 0 bases, with 16 bases separating them. CDR3 length: 15 amino acids. The germline CDR1 and CDR2 sequences are SGHTA and FQGNSA. CDR3 nucleotide sequence: TGTGCCAGCGCCGGACAGCTCTCGATGAACACTGAAGCTTTCTTT. This sequence encodes CASAGQLSMNTEAFF.

The chain joins TRBV6-6 to TRBJ2-2; a weak D match, TRBD1 (5 bases). Trimming took off 8 bases at V and 5 bases at J, with 15 bases between the two ends. This CDR3 has 14 amino acids. Looked up from germline, CDR1 is MNHNY and CDR2 is SVGAGI (reference sequence). The CDR3 here is CASRLLQGTGELFF. In DNA, the CDR3 is TGTGCCAGCCGTCTGCTCCAGGGAACCGGGGAGCTGTTTTTT.